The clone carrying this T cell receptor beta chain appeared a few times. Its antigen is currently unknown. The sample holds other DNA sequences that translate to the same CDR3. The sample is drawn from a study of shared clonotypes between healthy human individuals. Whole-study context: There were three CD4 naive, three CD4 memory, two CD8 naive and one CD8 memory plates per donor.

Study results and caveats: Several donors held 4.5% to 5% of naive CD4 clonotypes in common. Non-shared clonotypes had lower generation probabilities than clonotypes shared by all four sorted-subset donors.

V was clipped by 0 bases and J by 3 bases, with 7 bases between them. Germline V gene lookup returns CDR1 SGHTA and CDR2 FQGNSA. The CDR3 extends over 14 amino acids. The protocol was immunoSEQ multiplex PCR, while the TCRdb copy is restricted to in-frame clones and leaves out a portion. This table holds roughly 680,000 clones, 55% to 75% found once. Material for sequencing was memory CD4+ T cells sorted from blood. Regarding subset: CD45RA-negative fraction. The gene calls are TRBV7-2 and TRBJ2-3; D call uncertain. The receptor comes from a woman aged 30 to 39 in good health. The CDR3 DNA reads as TGTGCCAGCAGCTTAGCGTCAGGAACAGATACGCAGTATTTT. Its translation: CASSLASGTDTQYF.